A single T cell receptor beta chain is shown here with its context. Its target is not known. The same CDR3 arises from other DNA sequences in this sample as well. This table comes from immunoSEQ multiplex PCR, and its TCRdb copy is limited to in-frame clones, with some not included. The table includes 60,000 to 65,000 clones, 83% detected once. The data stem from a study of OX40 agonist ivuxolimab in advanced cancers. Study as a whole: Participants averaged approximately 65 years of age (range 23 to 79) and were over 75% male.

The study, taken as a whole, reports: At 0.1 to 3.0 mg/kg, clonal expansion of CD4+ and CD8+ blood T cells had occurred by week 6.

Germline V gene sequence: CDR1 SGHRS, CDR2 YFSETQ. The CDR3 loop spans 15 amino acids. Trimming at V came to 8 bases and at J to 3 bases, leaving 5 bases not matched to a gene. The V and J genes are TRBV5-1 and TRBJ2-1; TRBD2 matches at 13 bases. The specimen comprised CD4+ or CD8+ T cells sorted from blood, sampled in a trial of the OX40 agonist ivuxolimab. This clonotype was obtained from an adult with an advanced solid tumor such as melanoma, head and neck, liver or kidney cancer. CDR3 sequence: CASSLAGGYYNEQFF. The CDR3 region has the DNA TGCGCCAGTTCACTAGCGGGGGGGTACTACAATGAGCAGTTCTTC.